One sample yielded the 30 T cell receptor beta chains listed below, sequenced in a study of T cells in Graves' hyperthyroidism and ophthalmopathy. From RNA transcripts, TCR beta CDR3 regions were amplified. With the HTBI primer set, the TCR CDR3 went through a first round of RT-PCR. TCRdb fed the multiplex PCR reads into MiXCR, producing one record per CDR3 protein. This sample has fewer than 900,000 distinct CDR3 sequences, with about 16% found just once. Sequenced: blood. These receptors were taken from a man aged 18 to 29 with Graves' hyperthyroidism.

The genes are TRBV4-2 and TRBJ1-1, with 8 bases identical to TRBD1. Germline CDR1 LGHNA, CDR2 YNFKEQ. The V gene end was trimmed by 6 bases and the J gene end by 7 bases; junction bases not matched to a gene: 7. The CDR3 is 13 residues long. The CDR3 protein is CASRVQGANEAFF. Here the CDR3 DNA reads TGTGCCAGCAGGGTTCAGGGGGCAAATGAAGCTTTCTTT.

This sequence joins TRBV10-1 and TRBJ2-1, with 10 bases matching TRBD2. This CDR3 region has 15 residues. CDR1 WNHNN and CDR2 SYGVQD come from the germline V gene (reference sequence). The ends lost 6 bases at V and 6 bases at J; junction bases unmatched: 8. The CDR3 DNA is TGCGCCAGCAGCGTTAGCGGGAGGTCTTGCAATGAGCAGTTCTTC. Protein product: CASSVSGRSCNEQFF.

The DNA for the CDR3 is TGTGCCATCAGTCGAAAGGCAGGGGACGGAAACATTCAGTACTTC. Amino acids: CAISRKAGDGNIQYF. The chain combines TRBV10-3 with TRBJ2-4; D may be TRBD1 (6 bases). V was trimmed by 5 bases and J by 6 bases, leaving 17 bases between them. The CDR3 has 15 amino acids. CDR1 and CDR2 (germline): ENHRY, SYGVKD.

This clonotype was detected only a few times. The CDR3 loop reads CASSFGTGLSTDTQYF. As DNA, the CDR3 is TGTGCCAGCAGCTTCGGGACAGGGCTTAGCACAGATACGCAGTATTTT. The chain couples TRBV5-8 to TRBJ2-3; TRBD1 matches at 9 bases. The germline V gene encodes CDR1 SGHTS and CDR2 YDEGEE. With 2 bases clipped from V and 0 bases from J, the junction kept 4 bases outside the gene matches. The CDR3 extends over 16 amino acids.

This clonotype has at least ten counts. The chain combines TRBV27 with TRBJ1-2, with TRBD1 as a possible D gene (5 bases). Germline V lookup: CDR1 MNHEY, CDR2 SMNVEV (reference sequence). The CDR3 consists of 13 residues. V lost 6 bases and J 6 bases, leaving 14 bases between the germline ends. CDR3 DNA sequence: TGTGCCAGCAGACCCAGCGGGGGGAATGGCTACACCTTC. Translating gives CASRPSGGNGYTF.

The table lists this clonotype with many counts. The chain uses TRBV11-3 and TRBJ2-5; unclear D gene. Germline CDR1 SGHNT, CDR2 YENEEA. CDR3 size: 16 residues. The ends were cut back, 0 bases at V and 1 base at J, with 12 bases in the middle. CDR3 DNA: TGTGCCAGCAGCTTAGATGTGGGCAGCGCCCAAGAGACCCAGTACTTC. Its protein is CASSLDVGSAQETQYF. Looking up the rest from reference TRBV11-3 and TRBJ2-5 gives the full variable domain: EAGVVQSPRYKIIEKKQPVAFWCNPISGHNTLYWYLQNLGQGPELLIRYENEEAVDDSQLPKDRFSAERLKGVDSTLKIQPAELGDSAVYLCASSLDVGSAQETQYFGPGTRLLVL.

This clonotype came up many times. This chain uses TRBV6-1 with TRBJ2-5, with a weak D call TRBD2 (6 bases). Trimming removed 8 bases from V and 7 bases from J, with 11 bases in between. The CDR3 loop spans 11 amino acids. Germline assignment: CDR1 MNHNS and CDR2 SASEGT. CDR3 in DNA: TGTGCCAGCGGGGAGGCAGCGACCCAGTACTTC. The encoded protein is CASGEAATQYF.

The V gene is TRBV28, the J gene TRBJ1-1; D perhaps matches TRBD1 (5 bases). Trimming stripped 11 bases from V and 0 bases from J, with 13 bases between. The CDR3 consists of 13 residues. CDR1 and CDR2 from the germline V gene are MDHEN and SYDVKM. CDR3 amino acids: CAYTEGLNTEAFF. The CDR3 region has the DNA TGTGCCTATACGGAGGGACTGAACACTGAAGCTTTCTTT.

The CDR3 sequence is CATSRQDGEQFF. The CDR3 nucleotides read TGTGCCACCAGCCGACAGGATGGAGAGCAGTTCTTC. The V gene is TRBV24-1, the J gene TRBJ2-1, with a weak D call TRBD1 (6 bases). V was cut by 7 bases and J by 10 bases, with 13 bases left in between. The CDR3 is 12 residues long. Germline V CDR1 and CDR2: KGHDR, SFDVKD.

This clonotype was observed once. The chain recombines TRBV20-1 with TRBJ1-5; possible D gene TRBD1, 5 bases. V shed 0 bases and J shed 7 bases, with 10 bases lying between them. CDR3 length: 13 amino acids. Per the germline V gene, CDR1 is DFQATT and CDR2 is SNEGSKA (reference sequence). CDR3 sequence (DNA): TGCAGTGCTAGAGAGACAGTACGGCAGCCCCAGCATTTT. It yields the protein CSARETVRQPQHF.

This clonotype was seen more than once but under ten times. The V gene is TRBV15, the J gene TRBJ1-4; TRBD1 might be the D (5 bases). Germline V CDR1 and CDR2: LNHNV, YYDKDF (reference sequence). The V end was cut by 1 base, the J end by 1 base, with 7 bases between. The CDR3 extends over 15 amino acids. In DNA, the CDR3 is TGTGCCACCAGCAGAGCGGGGGGAACTAATGAAAAACTGTTTTTT. Protein sequence: CATSRAGGTNEKLFF. Full variable domain (outside the CDR3, taken from reference TRBV15 and TRBJ1-4): DAMVIQNPRYQVTQFGKPVTLSCSQTLNHNVMYWYQQKSSQAPKLLFHYYDKDFNNEADTPDNFQSRRPNTSFCFLDIRSPGLGDTAMYLCATSRAGGTNEKLFFGSGTQLSVL.

This clonotype was counted ten times or more. The gene calls are TRBV18 and TRBJ1-2, with 7 nucleotides matching TRBD1. The CDR3 length is 16 residues. Germline V lookup: CDR1 KGHSH, CDR2 LQKENI. J gave up 1 base and V 3 bases, and 8 bases lay outside the gene matches. In nucleotides, the CDR3 is TGTGCCAGCTCACCGACGACAGGGATCAATAACTATGGCTACACCTTC. It translates to CASSPTTGINNYGYTF.

The rearrangement joins TRBV28 to TRBJ1-4, with D possibly TRBD1 on 6 matching bases. CDR1 and CDR2 from the germline V gene are MDHEN and SYDVKM. V was trimmed by 4 bases and J by 8 bases, leaving 14 bases between them. The CDR3 runs 14 residues. The CDR3 protein is CASSSRGDREKLFF. CDR3 DNA sequence: TGTGCCAGCAGTTCGAGGGGGGACCGGGAAAAACTGTTTTTT.

The V gene is TRBV6-6, the J gene TRBJ2-1; TRBD2 might be the D (5 bases). CDR3 size: 15 residues. Trimming took 0 bases from V and 4 from J, leaving 10 bases between them. Germline V gives CDR1 MNHNY, CDR2 SVGAGI (reference sequence). The DNA of the CDR3 is TGTGCCAGCAGTTACTCCAGTGGGAGATACAATGAGCAGTTCTTC. Translation: CASSYSSGRYNEQFF.

This clonotype was counted a few times. The chain recombines TRBV15 with TRBJ2-1; D is tentatively TRBD1 or TRBD2 (6 bases each). V gave up 3 bases and J gave up 4 bases, with 19 bases separating them. Germline V gene lookup returns CDR1 LNHNV and CDR2 YYDKDF (reference sequence). The CDR3 sequence is 17 residues long. The CDR3 here is CATSSLRGGGGYNEQFF. The CDR3 nucleotides read TGTGCCACCAGCAGCCTTCGTGGAGGAGGGGGGTACAATGAGCAGTTCTTC.

The J gene is TRBJ2-7, the V gene TRBV20-1, with D maybe TRBD1 (6 bases). Between the trimmed V and J ends, which lost 6 bases and 1 base, there was a span of 13 bases. The CDR3 is 13 amino acids. Germline CDR1 and CDR2: DFQATT and SNEGSKA (reference sequence). In DNA form, the CDR3 reads TGCAGTGCCGTCCCAACAGGGTCCTACGAGCAGTACTTC. Translation: CSAVPTGSYEQYF.

This clonotype was counted at least ten times. The DNA of the CDR3 is TGTGCCTGGAGTGTGACTAGCGCTTCGCCCGAGCAGTACTTC. Translating gives CAWSVTSASPEQYF. V usage is TRBV30 and J usage is TRBJ2-7, with 8 bases matching TRBD2. The V gene's germline CDR1 is GTSNPN and CDR2 SVGIG (reference sequence). The CDR3 runs to 14 residues. The junction had 7 bases not matched to a gene; V was cut back by 0 bases and J by 6 bases.

This clonotype was seen a few times. J is TRBJ2-5 and V is TRBV19, with TRBD2 as a possible D gene (5 bases). Looked up from germline, CDR1 is LNHDA and CDR2 is SQIVND (reference sequence). The CDR3 extends over 12 amino acids. V gave up 3 bases and J gave up 6 bases, with 8 bases separating them. As DNA, the CDR3 is TGTGCCAGTAGTATGCTCGGGAAGACCCAGTACTTC. Translating it yields CASSMLGKTQYF.

The chain combines TRBV29-1 with TRBJ2-1, with 8 bases identical to TRBD2. The V segment lost 6 bases and the J segment 8 bases; nucleotides outside the gene matches: 9. CDR1 SQVTM and CDR2 ANQGSEA come from the germline V gene. The CDR3 extends over 13 amino acids. The CDR3: CSVRDYGRDEQFF. The CDR3 bases are TGCAGCGTGAGGGACTACGGGAGGGATGAGCAGTTCTTC.

This clonotype showed up just a few times. The genes are TRBV7-6 and TRBJ2-4; weak D call: TRBD2 (6 bases). This CDR3 spans 19 amino acids. V lost 2 bases and J lost 1, with 21 bases in between. From germline, CDR1 is SGHVS and CDR2 FNYEAQ. This CDR3 reads CASSLRPGLGGGAKNIQYF. CDR3 sequence (DNA): TGTGCCAGCAGCTTAAGACCGGGACTCGGCGGCGGGGCCAAAAACATTCAGTACTTC.

In nucleotides, the CDR3 is TGTGCCAGCTCACCGGGGACAGTAACTGATGGCTACACCTTC. Its protein is CASSPGTVTDGYTF. The chain links TRBV18 to TRBJ1-2; TRBD1 agrees at 7 bases. V shed 3 bases, J shed 6 bases, and the junction held 7 bases outside the gene matches. The CDR3 extends over 14 amino acids. Germline lookup yields CDR1 KGHSH and CDR2 LQKENI.

This clonotype was seen only a few times. This chain connects TRBV5-6 to TRBJ2-5, with a weak D call TRBD1 (6 bases). Germline CDR1 SGHDT, CDR2 YYEEEE. The CDR3 totals 17 residues. Trimming stripped 4 bases from V and 0 bases from J, with 19 bases between. CDR3 in amino acids: CASSPPVGAAYQETQYF. The CDR3 bases are TGTGCCAGCAGCCCGCCAGTGGGGGCTGCGTACCAAGAGACCCAGTACTTC.

The chain carries TRBV15 and TRBJ1-4; D is undetermined. V shed 1 base and J shed 3 bases, with 3 bases lying between them. CDR3 length: 13 residues. Germline V gene lookup returns CDR1 LNHNV and CDR2 YYDKDF (reference sequence). This chain's CDR3 is CATSRGPNEKLFF. DNA of the CDR3: TGTGCCACCAGCAGAGGGCCTAATGAAAAACTGTTTTTT.

This chain connects TRBV5-1 to TRBJ2-2, with 10 positions matching TRBD2. Germline lookup yields CDR1 SGHRS and CDR2 YFSETQ. V was pared by 6 bases and J by 3 bases, with 5 bases of the junction left unmatched. The CDR3 is 15 amino acids. In nucleotides, the CDR3 is TGCGCCAGCACTTGGACTAGCGGCTACACCGGGGAGCTGTTTTTT. It encodes CASTWTSGYTGELFF. Looking up the rest from reference TRBV5-1 and TRBJ2-2 gives the full variable domain: KAGVTQTPRYLIKTRGQQVTLSCSPISGHRSVSWYQQTPGQGLQFLFEYFSETQRNKGNFPGRFSGRQFSNSRSEMNVSTLELGDSALYLCASTWTSGYTGELFFGEGSRLTVL.

This clonotype showed up many times. The chain joins TRBV2 to TRBJ2-3, with 7 positions matching TRBD2. Germline V gives CDR1 SNHLY, CDR2 FYNNEI. The CDR3 covers 14 residues. Unmatched junction bases numbered 7, after V lost 3 bases and J lost 7 bases. The CDR3 region is CASSDASGGYTQYF. In nucleotides, the CDR3 is TGTGCCAGCAGTGATGCTAGCGGAGGGTATACGCAGTATTTT. The full variable domain, in which reference TRBV2 and TRBJ2-3 provide the parts outside the CDR3, is EPEVTQTPSHQVTQMGQEVILRCVPISNHLYFYWYRQILGQKVEFLVSFYNNEISEKSEIFDDQFSVERPDGSNFTLKIRSTKLEDSAMYFCASSDASGGYTQYFGPGTRLTVL.

The chain carries TRBV5-1 and TRBJ2-1; the match to TRBD1 covers 9 bases. CDR3 size: 18 residues. Germline V gives CDR1 SGHRS, CDR2 YFSETQ. J was trimmed by 0 bases and V by 4 bases; bases with no gene match: 11. The chain's CDR3 is CASSLQGQGLSSYNEQFF. For the CDR3, the DNA is TGCGCCAGCAGCCTACAGGGACAGGGCCTTAGCTCCTACAATGAGCAGTTCTTC.

This clonotype was seen only a few times. The chain carries TRBV24-1 and TRBJ2-3; TRBD2 matches 8 bases. Germline assignment: CDR1 KGHDR and CDR2 SFDVKD. Trimming removed 3 bases from V and 4 bases from J; junction bases left unmatched: 5. CDR3 length: 15 amino acids. Here the CDR3 DNA reads TGTGCCACCAGTGATCCGGGACTAGATTCAGATACGCAGTATTTT. The encoded protein is CATSDPGLDSDTQYF.

The rearrangement joins TRBV18 to TRBJ2-2; D is undetermined. The CDR3 contains 15 residues. CDR1 and CDR2 from the germline V gene are KGHSH and LQKENI. The V and J ends lost 2 bases and 0 bases respectively, with 7 bases between them. CDR3 in amino acids: CASSPSRSNTGELFF. The DNA of the CDR3 is TGTGCCAGCTCACCAAGTAGGTCGAACACCGGGGAGCTGTTTTTT.

The V gene is TRBV20-1, the J gene TRBJ1-6; TRBD1 aligns across 12 bases. Germline-derived CDR1 and CDR2 are DFQATT and SNEGSKA (reference sequence). The CDR3 contains 14 residues. After removal of 2 bases from V and 9 bases from J, the junction contained 2 bases not matched to a gene. In nucleotides, the CDR3 is TGCAGTGCTAGACCGGGACAGGGGGCTTCACCCCTCCACTTT. It yields the protein CSARPGQGASPLHF.

Only a few counts were recorded for this clonotype. The chain employs TRBV20-1 and TRBJ2-4; D call uncertain. The CDR3 runs 14 residues. V was pared by 5 bases and J by 3 bases, with 14 bases between. The germline V gene has CDR1 DFQATT and CDR2 SNEGSKA (reference sequence). The CDR3 nucleotides read TGCAGTGCTCCTCCGGACGCCCTCAAAAACATTCAGTACTTC. The encoded protein is CSAPPDALKNIQYF.